Each of the 9 T cell receptor beta chains below was sequenced from the same sample in a study of T-cell reconstitution after alpha-beta-depleted transplantation in children. It was with unique molecular identifiers that the TCRbeta library was prepared. One entry per CDR3 protein, called by TCRdb with MiXCR from the PCR reads. The sample records around 440,000 distinct CDR3 sequences, roughly 10% being singletons. The source material was PBMCs, sampled before TCRalphabeta/CD19-depleted stem cell transplant. The source is a child aged 2 to 10 with inherited bone marrow failure, due to receive a stem cell transplant.

This clonotype was counted at least ten times. This chain uses TRBV11-2 with TRBJ2-3; 7 nucleotides match TRBD2. Germline CDR1 is SGHAT and CDR2 is FQNNGV. The V segment lost 1 base and the J segment 5 bases; nucleotides outside the gene matches: 12. This CDR3 comprises 17 residues. The CDR3 loop reads CASSLVLPTSLGDTQYF. The CDR3 DNA is TGTGCCAGCAGCTTAGTTCTCCCGACTAGCCTCGGAGATACGCAGTATTTT.

This clonotype was counted many times. J is TRBJ1-5 and V is TRBV5-1; the D is unclear. The CDR3 is 18 amino acids. Per germline, CDR1 SGHRS and CDR2 YFSETQ. V lost 0 bases to trimming and J lost 0 bases, with 16 bases between them. The DNA of the CDR3 is TGCGCCAGCAGCTTGGCCGGGGTGAAGGCAGATAGCAATCAGCCCCAGCATTTT. Encoded protein: CASSLAGVKADSNQPQHF.

A remark on this clonotype: A much larger clone differs from this one at a single base, so this may be a read error. J is TRBJ2-7 and V is TRBV6-1, with a weak D call TRBD1 (5 bases). V was shortened by 6 bases and J by 0 bases, with 9 bases between the two germline ends. CDR3 length equals 13 residues. Germline V gene sequence: CDR1 MNHNS, CDR2 SASEGT. The CDR3 nucleotides are TGTGCCAGCAGAAAGGACATCTCCTACGAGCAGTACTTC. This sequence encodes CASRKDISYEQYF.

This clonotype was observed at least ten times. The chain carries TRBV11-2 and TRBJ1-1; D not certain. V lost 2 bases to trimming and J lost 0 bases, with 13 bases between them. This CDR3 has 16 residues. The germline V gene has CDR1 SGHAT and CDR2 FQNNGV. The CDR3, as DNA: TGTGCCAGCAGCTTAATCGGGTCTAGGTTGAACACTGAAGCTTTCTTT. Its translation: CASSLIGSRLNTEAFF. Based on the CDR3 plus reference TRBV11-2 and TRBJ1-1, the full variable domain is EAGVAQSPRYKIIEKRQSVAFWCNPISGHATLYWYQQILGQGPKLLIQFQNNGVVDDSQLPKDRFSAERLKGVDSTLKIQPAKLEDSAVYLCASSLIGSRLNTEAFFGQGTRLTVV.

This clonotype was picked up a small number of times. This chain links TRBV7-2 with TRBJ2-7; D tentatively reads TRBD1 or TRBD2 (5 bases each). Germline V gives CDR1 SGHTA, CDR2 FQGNSA. The CDR3 consists of 14 residues. V was shortened by 4 bases and J by 2 bases, with 12 bases between the two germline ends. The CDR3 region has the DNA TGTGCCAGCAGCTACCGGGACGGTCCCTACGAGCAGTACTTC. This gives the protein CASSYRDGPYEQYF. Supplemented by reference TRBV7-2 and TRBJ2-7, the full variable domain reads GAGVSQSPSNKVTEKGKDVELRCDPISGHTALYWYRQSLGQGLEFLIYFQGNSAPDKSGLPSDRFSAERTGGSVSTLTIQRTQQEDSAVYLCASSYRDGPYEQYFGPGTRLTVT.

This clonotype was detected only a few times. V is TRBV5-5 and J is TRBJ2-7; D unresolved. The CDR3 is 15 residues long. The V and J ends lost 9 bases and 7 bases respectively, with 26 bases between them. Germline-derived CDR1 and CDR2 are SGHKS and YYEKEE (reference sequence). The CDR3 protein is CATRLGSLDSGEQYF. The CDR3 DNA sequence: TGTGCCACGCGGCTCGGAAGCTTGGATTCTGGTGAGCAGTACTTC.

This clonotype has a count of ten or more. The chain links TRBV12-3 or TRBV12-4 to TRBJ2-2; no definite D call. V lost 6 bases to trimming and J lost 6 bases, with 8 bases between them. This CDR3 is built from 12 residues. CDR3 sequence (DNA): TGTGCCAGCAGCCTAGATTCCGGGGAGCTGTTTTTT. This encodes CASSLDSGELFF.

This clonotype was counted at least ten times. The chain carries TRBV14 and TRBJ2-7, with unresolved D. This CDR3 is 11 amino acids long. CDR1 is SGHDN and CDR2 is FVKESK in the germline V gene. Trimming cost V 10 bases and J 2 bases, with 9 bases left between them. As DNA, the CDR3 is TGTGCCACGAGTTCAGCCTACGAGCAGTACTTC. Translated: CATSSAYEQYF.

This chain uses TRBV3-1 with TRBJ1-1; TRBD1 matches at 9 bases. Germline assignment: CDR1 LGHDT and CDR2 YNNKEL (reference sequence). CDR3 size: 14 residues. After removal of 0 bases from V and 6 bases from J, the junction contained 2 bases not matched to a gene. Written as DNA, the CDR3 is TGTGCCAGCAGCCAAGAGTGGGACAGGGCTGAAGCTTTCTTT. Amino acid sequence: CASSQEWDRAEAFF.